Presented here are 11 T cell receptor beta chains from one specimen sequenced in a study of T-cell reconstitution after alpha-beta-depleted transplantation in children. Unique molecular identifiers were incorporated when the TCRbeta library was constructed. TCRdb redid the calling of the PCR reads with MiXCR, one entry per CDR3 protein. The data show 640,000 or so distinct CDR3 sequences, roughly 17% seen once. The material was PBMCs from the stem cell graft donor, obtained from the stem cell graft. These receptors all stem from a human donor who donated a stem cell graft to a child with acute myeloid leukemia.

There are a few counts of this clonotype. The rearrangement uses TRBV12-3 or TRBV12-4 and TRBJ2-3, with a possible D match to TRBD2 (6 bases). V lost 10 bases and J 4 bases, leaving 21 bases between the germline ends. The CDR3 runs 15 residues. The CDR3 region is CATRFVGGGPDTQYF. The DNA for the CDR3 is TGTGCCACCCGTTTCGTGGGAGGAGGCCCAGATACGCAGTATTTT.

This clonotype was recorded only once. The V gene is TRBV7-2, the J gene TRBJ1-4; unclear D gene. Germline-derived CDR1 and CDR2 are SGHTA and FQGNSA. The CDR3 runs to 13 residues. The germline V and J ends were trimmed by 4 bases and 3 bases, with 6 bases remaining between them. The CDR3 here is CASSSDPNEKLFF. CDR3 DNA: TGTGCCAGCAGCTCCGACCCTAATGAAAAACTGTTTTTT.

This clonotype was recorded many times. The chain's CDR3 is CSVDAGWQTQYF. In DNA, the CDR3 is TGCAGCGTTGACGCAGGTTGGCAGACCCAGTACTTC. The chain is built from TRBV29-1 and TRBJ2-5; D remains ambiguous. Trimming left V 3 bases short and J 6 bases short, with 11 bases between. Germline values: CDR1 SQVTM, CDR2 ANQGSEA. CDR3 length equals 12 residues.

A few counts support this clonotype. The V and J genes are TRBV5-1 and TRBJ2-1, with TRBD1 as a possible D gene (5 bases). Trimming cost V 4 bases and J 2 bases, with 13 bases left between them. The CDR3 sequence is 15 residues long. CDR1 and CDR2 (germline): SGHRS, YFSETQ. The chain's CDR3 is CASSPPGQTYNEQFF. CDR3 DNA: TGCGCCAGCAGCCCGCCCGGACAAACCTACAATGAGCAGTTCTTC. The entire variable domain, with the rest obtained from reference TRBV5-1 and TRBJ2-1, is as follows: KAGVTQTPRYLIKTRGQQVTLSCSPISGHRSVSWYQQTPGQGLQFLFEYFSETQRNKGNFPGRFSGRQFSNSRSEMNVSTLELGDSALYLCASSPPGQTYNEQFFGPGTRLTVL.

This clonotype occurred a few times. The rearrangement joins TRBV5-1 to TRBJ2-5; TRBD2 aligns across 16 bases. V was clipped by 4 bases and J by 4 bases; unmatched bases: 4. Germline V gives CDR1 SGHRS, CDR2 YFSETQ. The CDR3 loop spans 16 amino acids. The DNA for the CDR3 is TGCGCCAGCAGCGCGGGACTAGCGGGGGGGCGAGAGACCCAGTACTTC. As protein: CASSAGLAGGRETQYF.

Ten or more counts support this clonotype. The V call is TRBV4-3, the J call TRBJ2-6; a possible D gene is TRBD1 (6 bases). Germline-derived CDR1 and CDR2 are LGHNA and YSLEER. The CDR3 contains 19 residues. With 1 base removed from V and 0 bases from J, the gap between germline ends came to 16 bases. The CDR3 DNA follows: TGCGCCAGCAGCCAAGGGCGGTGGACAGCAAGCTCTGGGGCCAACGTCCTGACTTTC. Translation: CASSQGRWTASSGANVLTF.

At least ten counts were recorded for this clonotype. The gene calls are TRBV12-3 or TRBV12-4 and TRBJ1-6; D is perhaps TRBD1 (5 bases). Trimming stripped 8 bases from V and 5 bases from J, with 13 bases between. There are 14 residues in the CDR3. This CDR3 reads CASGAGLHNSPLHF. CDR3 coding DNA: TGTGCCAGCGGAGCGGGACTTCATAATTCACCCCTCCACTTT.

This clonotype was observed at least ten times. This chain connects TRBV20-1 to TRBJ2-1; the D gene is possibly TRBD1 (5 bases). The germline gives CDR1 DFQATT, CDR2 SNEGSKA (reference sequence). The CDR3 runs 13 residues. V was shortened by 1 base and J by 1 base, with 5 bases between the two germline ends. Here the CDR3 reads CSARGQSYNEQFF. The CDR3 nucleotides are TGCAGTGCTAGAGGACAGTCCTACAATGAGCAGTTCTTC.

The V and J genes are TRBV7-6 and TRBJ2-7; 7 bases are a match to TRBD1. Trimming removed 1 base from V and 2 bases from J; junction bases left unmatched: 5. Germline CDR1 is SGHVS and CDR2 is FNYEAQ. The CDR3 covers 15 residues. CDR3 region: CASSLGDSAAYEQYF. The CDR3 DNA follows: TGTGCCAGCAGCTTAGGGGACAGTGCGGCCTACGAGCAGTACTTC.

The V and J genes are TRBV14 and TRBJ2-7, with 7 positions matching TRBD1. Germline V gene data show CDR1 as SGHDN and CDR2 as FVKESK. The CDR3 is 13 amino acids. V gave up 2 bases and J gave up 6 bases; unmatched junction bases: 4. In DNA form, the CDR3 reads TGTGCCAGCAGCCAACTAAGGGACAGCGAGCAGTACTTC. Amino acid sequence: CASSQLRDSEQYF. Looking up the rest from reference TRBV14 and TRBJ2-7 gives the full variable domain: EAGVTQFPSHSVIEKGQTVTLRCDPISGHDNLYWYRRVMGKEIKFLLHFVKESKQDESGMPNNRFLAERTGGTYSTLKVQPAELEDSGVYFCASSQLRDSEQYFGPGTRLTVT.

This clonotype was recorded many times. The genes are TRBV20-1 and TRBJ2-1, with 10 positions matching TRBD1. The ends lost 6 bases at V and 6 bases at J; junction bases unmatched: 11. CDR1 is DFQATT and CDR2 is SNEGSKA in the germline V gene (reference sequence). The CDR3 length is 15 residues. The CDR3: CSAAPGTGEGNEQFF. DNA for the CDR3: TGCAGTGCAGCCCCCGGGACAGGGGAAGGCAATGAGCAGTTCTTC.